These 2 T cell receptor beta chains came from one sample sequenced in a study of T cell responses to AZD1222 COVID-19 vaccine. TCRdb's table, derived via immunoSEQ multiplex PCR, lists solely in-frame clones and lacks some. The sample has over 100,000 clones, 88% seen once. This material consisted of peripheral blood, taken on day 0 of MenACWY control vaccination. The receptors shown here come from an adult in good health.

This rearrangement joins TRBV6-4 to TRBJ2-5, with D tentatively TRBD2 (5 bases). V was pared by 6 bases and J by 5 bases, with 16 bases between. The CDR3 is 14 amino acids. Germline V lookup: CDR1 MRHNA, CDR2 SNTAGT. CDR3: CASSPTGEMETQYF. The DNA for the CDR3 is TGTGCCAGCAGCCCGACTGGGGAGATGGAGACCCAGTACTTC.

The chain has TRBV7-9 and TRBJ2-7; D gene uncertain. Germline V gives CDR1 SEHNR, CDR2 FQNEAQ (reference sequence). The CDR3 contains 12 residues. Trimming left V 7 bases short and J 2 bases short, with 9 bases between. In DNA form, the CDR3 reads TGTGCCAGCAACAGTCCCCCCTACGAGCAGTACTTC. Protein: CASNSPPYEQYF.